This is a list of T cell receptor beta chains from one sample in a study of cytomegalovirus exposure and HLA in healthy donors. Assay: immunoSEQ multiplex PCR; the TCRdb copy retains only in-frame clones and omits some. The sample carries about 190,000 clones, roughly four fifths recorded once. The specimen was PBMCs. The receptor source for this set is a woman in her thirties in good health and CMV-seropositive. The CDR3 runs from the conserved cysteine through the conserved F or W. Fields, in order: clone size, J gene, D gene, V gene, CDR3 DNA, CDR3 protein. A D gene is named only where the DNA matches it firmly. Rows may omit the clone size; those that give it use once, few, many or a size class.

abundance: NA; j_gene: TRBJ2-2; d_gene: NA; v_gene: TRBV5-1; CDR3nt: TGCGCCAGCAGCTTCGGTAGCGCGAACACCGGGGAGCTGTTTTTT; CDR3aa: CASSFGSANTGELFF
abundance: NA; j_gene: TRBJ1-2; d_gene: TRBD1; v_gene: TRBV6-5; CDR3nt: TGTGCCAGCAGCCGCGGGACAGAAGGTGGCTACACCTTC; CDR3aa: CASSRGTEGGYTF
abundance: NA; j_gene: TRBJ1-4; d_gene: TRBD1; v_gene: TRBV7-9; CDR3nt: TGTTCCAGCAGCTTAAGGACAGGGGGCGCTAATGAAAAACTGTTTTTT; CDR3aa: CSSSLRTGGANEKLFF
abundance: NA; j_gene: TRBJ1-5; d_gene: NA; v_gene: TRBV7-2; CDR3nt: TGTGCCAGCAGCAGGGAGACAGGATATAGCAATCAGCCCCAGCATTTT; CDR3aa: CASSRETGYSNQPQHF
abundance: few; j_gene: TRBJ2-2; d_gene: NA; v_gene: TRBV10-1; CDR3nt: TGCGCCAGCAGTGATACTGTAGCGAACACCGGGGAGCTGTTTTTT; CDR3aa: CASSDTVANTGELFF
abundance: NA; j_gene: TRBJ2-2; d_gene: NA; v_gene: TRBV6-6; CDR3nt: TGTGCCAGCAGTTACTCCAGCGGGAACACCGGGGAGCTGTTTTTT; CDR3aa: CASSYSSGNTGELFF
abundance: NA; j_gene: TRBJ1-4; d_gene: NA; v_gene: TRBV6-1; CDR3nt: TGTGCCAGCAGCAAGGGGGGGGGTGAAAAACTGTTTTTT; CDR3aa: CASSKGGGEKLFF
abundance: few; j_gene: TRBJ1-1; d_gene: NA; v_gene: TRBV29-1; CDR3nt: TGCAGCGTTGTGGCAGGCGCTGAAGCTTTCTTT; CDR3aa: CSVVAGAEAFF
abundance: NA; j_gene: TRBJ2-7; d_gene: TRBD2; v_gene: TRBV6-4; CDR3nt: TGTGCCAGCAGTGACTCTCGGACTAGCGGGAGTGTCGACGAGCAGTACTTC; CDR3aa: CASSDSRTSGSVDEQYF
abundance: few; j_gene: TRBJ1-1; d_gene: NA; v_gene: TRBV10-3; CDR3nt: TGTGCCATCAGTGGGACAACCCTGAACACTGAAGCTTTCTTT; CDR3aa: CAISGTTLNTEAFF
abundance: NA; j_gene: TRBJ2-7; d_gene: TRBD2; v_gene: TRBV29-1; CDR3nt: TGCAGCGCTTTAAAGACTAGCGGGATTCCTGCGACCTACGAGCAGTACTTC; CDR3aa: CSALKTSGIPATYEQYF
abundance: NA; j_gene: TRBJ1-2; d_gene: NA; v_gene: TRBV6-1; CDR3nt: TGTGCCAGCAGTGAAGCTCAGGGATCCTATGGCTACACCTTC; CDR3aa: CASSEAQGSYGYTF
abundance: NA; j_gene: TRBJ2-7; d_gene: NA; v_gene: TRBV28; CDR3nt: TGTGCCAGCAGTCAGATCACCTACGAGCAGTACTTC; CDR3aa: CASSQITYEQYF
abundance: NA; j_gene: TRBJ2-5; d_gene: NA; v_gene: TRBV28; CDR3nt: TGTGCCAGCAGTTCCCCGAGACAGGTCCAAGAGACCCAGTACTTC; CDR3aa: CASSSPRQVQETQYF
abundance: NA; j_gene: TRBJ1-5; d_gene: TRBD1; v_gene: TRBV6-1; CDR3nt: TGTGCCAGCAGAGGACAGGTCCTTAGCAATCAGCCCCAGCATTTT; CDR3aa: CASRGQVLSNQPQHF
abundance: NA; j_gene: TRBJ2-1; d_gene: TRBD1; v_gene: TRBV15; CDR3nt: TGTGCCACCAGCAGAGACTTAGGACAGGGGGGGTCTGAGCAGTTCTTC; CDR3aa: CATSRDLGQGGSEQFF
abundance: NA; j_gene: TRBJ1-2; d_gene: NA; v_gene: TRBV9; CDR3nt: TGTGCCAGCAGCGCCCTCCCCGGGACTAACTATGGCTACACCTTC; CDR3aa: CASSALPGTNYGYTF
abundance: few; j_gene: TRBJ1-1; d_gene: NA; v_gene: TRBV27; CDR3nt: TGTGCCAGCAGTTTATCGAGAGGCACTGAAGCTTTCTTT; CDR3aa: CASSLSRGTEAFF
abundance: NA; j_gene: TRBJ2-2; d_gene: TRBD2; v_gene: TRBV7-7; CDR3nt: TGTGCTAGCAGCTCGGGACTAGCGGGAGGCAGCACCGGGGAGCTGTTTTTT; CDR3aa: CASSSGLAGGSTGELFF
abundance: once; j_gene: TRBJ2-7; d_gene: TRBD1; v_gene: TRBV5-1; CDR3nt: TGCGCCAGCAGCGTGGACAGGGCCTACGAGCAGTACTTC; CDR3aa: CASSVDRAYEQYF
abundance: NA; j_gene: TRBJ2-7; d_gene: NA; v_gene: TRBV5-6; CDR3nt: TGTGCCAGCAGCTTGGTAACAGGGAACGAGCAGTACTTC; CDR3aa: CASSLVTGNEQYF
abundance: NA; j_gene: TRBJ2-1; d_gene: NA; v_gene: TRBV5-4; CDR3nt: TGTGCCAGCAGCTTGTATCGCGGAGCTTACAATGAGCAGTTCTTC; CDR3aa: CASSLYRGAYNEQFF
abundance: NA; j_gene: TRBJ2-3; d_gene: TRBD1; v_gene: TRBV10-2; CDR3nt: TGCGCCAGCAACACAGGGGGGACAGATACGCAGTATTTT; CDR3aa: CASNTGGTDTQYF
abundance: NA; j_gene: TRBJ2-1; d_gene: NA; v_gene: TRBV5-5; CDR3nt: TGTGCCAGCAGCGGTGCAGGGGTTGGGTACAATGAGCAGTTCTTC; CDR3aa: CASSGAGVGYNEQFF
abundance: NA; j_gene: TRBJ2-1; d_gene: TRBD2; v_gene: TRBV10-1; CDR3nt: TGCGCCAGCAGTGAGTACGCGGGAGGGCCTGTCGAGGAGCAGTTCTTC; CDR3aa: CASSEYAGGPVEEQFF
abundance: NA; j_gene: TRBJ1-5; d_gene: NA; v_gene: TRBV5-1; CDR3nt: TGCGCCAGCAGCTTCCTTAATCAGCCCCAGCATTTT; CDR3aa: CASSFLNQPQHF
abundance: NA; j_gene: TRBJ1-1; d_gene: TRBD1; v_gene: TRBV7-2; CDR3nt: TGTGCCAGCAGCATCACTCCCCGACAGGGGGCAGCTTTCTTT; CDR3aa: CASSITPRQGAAFF
abundance: once; j_gene: TRBJ1-3; d_gene: TRBD1; v_gene: TRBV28; CDR3nt: TGTGCCAGCAGTCGAGACAGGGTCTCTGGAAACACCATATATTTT; CDR3aa: CASSRDRVSGNTIYF
abundance: NA; j_gene: TRBJ2-7; d_gene: NA; v_gene: TRBV4-1; CDR3nt: TGCGCCAGCAGCCAAGATGGCGGTGCTACCTACGAGCAGTACTTC; CDR3aa: CASSQDGGATYEQYF
abundance: NA; j_gene: TRBJ2-7; d_gene: TRBD2; v_gene: TRBV4-1; CDR3nt: TGCGCCAGCAGCCAAGTAGCGCTAGCGGGAGGCGAGCAGTACTTC; CDR3aa: CASSQVALAGGEQYF
abundance: few; j_gene: TRBJ2-7; d_gene: NA; v_gene: TRBV27; CDR3nt: TGTGCCAGCAGTTACGGGTCCCTTTACGAGCAGTACTTC; CDR3aa: CASSYGSLYEQYF
abundance: once; j_gene: TRBJ2-7; d_gene: TRBD2; v_gene: TRBV28; CDR3nt: TGTGCCAGCAGTTCCTTACAGGGTTTGCTAGCGGGTGGCTACGAGCAGTACTTC; CDR3aa: CASSSLQGLLAGGYEQYF
abundance: NA; j_gene: TRBJ2-5; d_gene: NA; v_gene: TRBV11-3; CDR3nt: TGTGCCAGCAGCTTAAGAGGGGGCGGGGAAGAGACCCAGTACTTC; CDR3aa: CASSLRGGGEETQYF
abundance: few; j_gene: TRBJ1-6; d_gene: NA; v_gene: TRBV7-2; CDR3nt: TGTGCCAGCAGTTCTGAGGGTTCACCCCTCCACTTT; CDR3aa: CASSSEGSPLHF
abundance: once; j_gene: TRBJ2-1; d_gene: TRBD1; v_gene: TRBV11-2; CDR3nt: TGTGCCAGCAGAACTGACAGGGGGCGCACCTACAATGAGCAGTTCTTC; CDR3aa: CASRTDRGRTYNEQFF
abundance: few; j_gene: TRBJ1-1; d_gene: NA; v_gene: TRBV5-1; CDR3nt: TGCGCCAGCAGTATGGCAGGAACTCTCATAAACACTGAAGCTTTCTTT; CDR3aa: CASSMAGTLINTEAFF
abundance: NA; j_gene: TRBJ1-2; d_gene: NA; v_gene: TRBV28; CDR3nt: TGTGCCAGCAGGCTCACTTCGGTTTGGGGCTACACCTTC; CDR3aa: CASRLTSVWGYTF
abundance: once; j_gene: TRBJ2-7; d_gene: TRBD1; v_gene: TRBV5-1; CDR3nt: TGCGCCAGCAGCTTTGGACAGGCTCTCGACGAGCAGTACTTC; CDR3aa: CASSFGQALDEQYF
abundance: NA; j_gene: TRBJ2-4; d_gene: TRBD1; v_gene: TRBV10-2; CDR3nt: TGCGCCAGCAGAAGGACAGGGGGCTTAATAAACATTCAGTACTTC; CDR3aa: CASRRTGGLINIQYF
abundance: NA; j_gene: TRBJ2-4; d_gene: TRBD1; v_gene: TRBV5-1; CDR3nt: TGCGCCAGCAGCCTCGACAGGGGAACCAAAAACATTCAGTACTTC; CDR3aa: CASSLDRGTKNIQYF